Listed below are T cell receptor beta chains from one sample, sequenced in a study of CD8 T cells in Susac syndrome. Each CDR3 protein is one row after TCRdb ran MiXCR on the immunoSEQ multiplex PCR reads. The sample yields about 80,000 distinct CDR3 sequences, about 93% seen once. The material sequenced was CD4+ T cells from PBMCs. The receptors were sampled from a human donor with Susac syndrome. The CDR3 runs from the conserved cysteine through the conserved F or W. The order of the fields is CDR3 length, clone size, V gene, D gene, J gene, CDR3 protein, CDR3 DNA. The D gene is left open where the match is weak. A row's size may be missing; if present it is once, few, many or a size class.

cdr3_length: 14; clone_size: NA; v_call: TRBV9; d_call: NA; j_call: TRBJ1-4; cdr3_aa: CASSRRTENEKLFF; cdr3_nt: TGTGCCAGCAGCCGCCGGACGGAAAATGAAAAACTGTTTTTT
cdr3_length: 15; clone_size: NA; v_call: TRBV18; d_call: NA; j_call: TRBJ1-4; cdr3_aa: CASSPGAGVNEKLFF; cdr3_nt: TGTGCCAGCTCACCCGGGGCGGGAGTTAATGAAAAACTGTTTTTT
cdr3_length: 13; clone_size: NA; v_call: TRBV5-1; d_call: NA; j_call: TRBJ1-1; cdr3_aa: CASSPADRSEAFF; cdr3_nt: TGCGCCAGCAGCCCAGCCGACAGATCTGAAGCTTTCTTT
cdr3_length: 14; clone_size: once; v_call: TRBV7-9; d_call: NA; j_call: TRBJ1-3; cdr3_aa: CASSPSGSGNTIYF; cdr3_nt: TGTGCCAGCAGTCCCTCCGGGTCTGGAAACACCATATATTTT
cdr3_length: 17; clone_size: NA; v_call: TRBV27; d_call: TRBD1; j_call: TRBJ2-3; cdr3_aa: CASSLFRRGQGPDTQYF; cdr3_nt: TGTGCCAGCAGTTTATTCCGAAGGGGACAGGGACCAGATACGCAGTATTTT
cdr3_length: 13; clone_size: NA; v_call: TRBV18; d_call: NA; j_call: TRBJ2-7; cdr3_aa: CASSPSASIEQYF; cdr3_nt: TGTGCCAGCTCACCGTCAGCGTCTATAGAGCAGTACTTC
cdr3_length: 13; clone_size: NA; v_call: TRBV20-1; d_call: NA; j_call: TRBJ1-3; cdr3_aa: CSARGPVGNTIYF; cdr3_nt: TGCAGTGCTAGAGGCCCGGTGGGAAACACCATATATTTT
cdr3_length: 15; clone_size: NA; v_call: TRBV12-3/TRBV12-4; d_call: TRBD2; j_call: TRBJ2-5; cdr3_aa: CASSQGGLAQETQYF; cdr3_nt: TGTGCCAGCAGTCAAGGGGGACTAGCTCAAGAGACCCAGTACTTC
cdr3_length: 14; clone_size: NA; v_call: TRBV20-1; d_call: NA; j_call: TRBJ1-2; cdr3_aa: CSARAGAHGYGYTF; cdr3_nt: TGCAGTGCTAGAGCGGGGGCGCACGGCTATGGCTACACCTTC
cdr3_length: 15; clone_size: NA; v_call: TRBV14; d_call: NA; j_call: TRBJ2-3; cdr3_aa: CASSDWTPSTDTQYF; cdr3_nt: TGTGCCAGCAGCGACTGGACCCCTTCCACAGATACGCAGTATTTT
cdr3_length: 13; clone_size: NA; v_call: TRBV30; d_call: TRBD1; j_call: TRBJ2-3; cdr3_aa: CAWSRQGTDTQYF; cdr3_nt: TGTGCCTGGAGCCGACAGGGGACAGATACGCAGTATTTT
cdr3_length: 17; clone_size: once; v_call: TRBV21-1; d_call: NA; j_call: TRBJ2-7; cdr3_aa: CASMHRGSSLGSYEQYF; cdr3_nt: TGTGCCAGCATGCATAGGGGAAGTAGTCTTGGTAGCTACGAGCAGTACTTC
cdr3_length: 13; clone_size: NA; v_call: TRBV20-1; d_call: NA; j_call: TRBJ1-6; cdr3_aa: CSARRNRNSPLHF; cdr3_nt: TGCAGTGCTCGACGGAACCGAAATTCACCCCTCCACTTT
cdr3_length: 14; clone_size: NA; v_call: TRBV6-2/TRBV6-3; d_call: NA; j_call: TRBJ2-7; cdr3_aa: CASSYVRSAYEQYF; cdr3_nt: TGTGCCAGCAGTTACGTTAGATCCGCCTACGAGCAGTACTTC
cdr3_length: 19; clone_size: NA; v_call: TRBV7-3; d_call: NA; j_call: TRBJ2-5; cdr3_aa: CASSSVGVTGWDRQETQYF; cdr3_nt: TGTGCCAGCAGCTCAGTTGGTGTGACGGGATGGGACCGACAAGAGACCCAGTACTTC
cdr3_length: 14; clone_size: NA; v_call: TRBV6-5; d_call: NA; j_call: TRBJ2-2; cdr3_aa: CASSYTWTSGELFF; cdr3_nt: TGTGCCAGCAGTTACACGTGGACGAGCGGGGAGCTGTTTTTT
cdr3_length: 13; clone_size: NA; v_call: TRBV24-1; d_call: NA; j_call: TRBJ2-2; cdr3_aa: CATSDFNTGELFF; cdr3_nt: TGTGCCACCAGTGATTTCAACACCGGGGAGCTGTTTTTT
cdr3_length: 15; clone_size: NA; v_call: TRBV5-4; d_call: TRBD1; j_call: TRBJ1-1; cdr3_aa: CASRYDRVTNTEAFF; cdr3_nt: TGTGCCAGCAGGTACGACAGGGTAACGAACACTGAAGCTTTCTTT
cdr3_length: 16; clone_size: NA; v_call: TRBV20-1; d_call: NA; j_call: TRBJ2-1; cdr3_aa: CSARVRTAGSYNEQFF; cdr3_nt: TGCAGTGCTAGAGTAAGAACAGCGGGTTCGTACAATGAGCAGTTCTTC
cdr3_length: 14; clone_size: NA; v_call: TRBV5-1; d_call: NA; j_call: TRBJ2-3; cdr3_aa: CASSPRPTTDTQYF; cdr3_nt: TGCGCCAGCAGCCCGCGACCTACCACAGATACGCAGTATTTT
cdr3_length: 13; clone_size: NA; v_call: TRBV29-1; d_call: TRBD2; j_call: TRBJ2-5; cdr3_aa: CSVESSSGETQYF; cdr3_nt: TGCAGCGTTGAATCCTCTAGCGGAGAGACCCAGTACTTC
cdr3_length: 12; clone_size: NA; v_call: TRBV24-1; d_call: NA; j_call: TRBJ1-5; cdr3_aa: CATGDADQPQHF; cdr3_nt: TGTGCCACCGGGGACGCTGATCAGCCCCAGCATTTT
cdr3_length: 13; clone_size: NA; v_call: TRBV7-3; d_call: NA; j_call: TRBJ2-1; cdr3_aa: CASSHGSSNEQFF; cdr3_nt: TGTGCCAGCAGCCACGGGAGCTCGAATGAGCAGTTCTTC
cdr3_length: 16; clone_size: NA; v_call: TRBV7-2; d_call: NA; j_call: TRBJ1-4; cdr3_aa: CASSLAVGASNEKLFF; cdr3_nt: TGTGCCAGCAGCTTAGCGGTTGGGGCGAGTAATGAAAAACTGTTTTTT
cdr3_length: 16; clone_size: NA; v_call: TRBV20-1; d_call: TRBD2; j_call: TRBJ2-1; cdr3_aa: CSVGEHLAGGTNEQFF; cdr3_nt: TGCAGTGTCGGGGAGCACCTAGCGGGGGGGACCAATGAGCAGTTCTTC
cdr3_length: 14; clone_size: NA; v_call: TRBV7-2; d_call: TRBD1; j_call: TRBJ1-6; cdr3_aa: CASSLARDSGPLHF; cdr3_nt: TGTGCCAGCAGCTTAGCTAGGGACAGCGGACCCCTCCACTTT
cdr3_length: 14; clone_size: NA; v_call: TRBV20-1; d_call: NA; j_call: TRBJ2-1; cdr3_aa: CSARALSRPNEQFF; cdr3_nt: TGCAGTGCTAGGGCTCTTTCACGGCCAAATGAGCAGTTCTTC
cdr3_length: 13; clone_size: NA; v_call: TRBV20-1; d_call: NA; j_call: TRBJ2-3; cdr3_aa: CSAPPRGTDTQYF; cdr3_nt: TGCAGTGCCCCGCCCCGGGGGACAGATACGCAGTATTTT
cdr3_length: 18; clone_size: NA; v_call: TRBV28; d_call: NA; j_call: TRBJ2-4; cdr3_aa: CASSSSWTTLLAKNIQYF; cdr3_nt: TGTGCCAGCAGTTCCTCTTGGACGACTCTTCTAGCCAAAAACATTCAGTACTTC
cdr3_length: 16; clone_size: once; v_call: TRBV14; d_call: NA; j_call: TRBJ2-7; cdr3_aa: CASSQGIDLHFYEQYF; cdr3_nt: TGTGCCAGCAGCCAAGGGATTGACCTACACTTCTACGAGCAGTACTTC
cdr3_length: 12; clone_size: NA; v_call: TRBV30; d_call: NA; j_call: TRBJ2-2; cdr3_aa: CAWNQYTGELFF; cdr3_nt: TGTGCCTGGAACCAATACACCGGGGAGCTGTTTTTT
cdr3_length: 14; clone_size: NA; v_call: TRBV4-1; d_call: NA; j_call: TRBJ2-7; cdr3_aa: CASSQAGLSYEQYF; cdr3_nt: TGCGCCAGCAGCCAAGCGGGCCTCTCCTACGAGCAGTACTTC
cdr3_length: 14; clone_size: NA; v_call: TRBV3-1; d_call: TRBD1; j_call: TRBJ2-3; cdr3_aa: CASSHGSRGGRQYF; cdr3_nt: TGTGCCAGCAGCCATGGGTCGAGAGGGGGCCGGCAGTATTTT
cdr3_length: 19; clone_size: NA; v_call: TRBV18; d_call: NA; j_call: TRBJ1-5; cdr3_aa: CASSPKPELLGVVNQPQHF; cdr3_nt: TGTGCCAGCTCCCCTAAACCCGAGCTGCTGGGAGTAGTTAATCAGCCCCAGCATTTT
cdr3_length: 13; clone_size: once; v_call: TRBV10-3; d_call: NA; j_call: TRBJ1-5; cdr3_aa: CAISAGDNQPQHF; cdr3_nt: TGTGCCATCAGTGCAGGGGATAATCAGCCCCAGCATTTT
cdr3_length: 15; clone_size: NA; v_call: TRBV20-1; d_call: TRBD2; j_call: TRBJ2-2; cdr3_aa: CSAPGLAGGAGELFF; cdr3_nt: TGCAGTGCCCCGGGACTAGCGGGAGGGGCCGGGGAGCTGTTTTTT
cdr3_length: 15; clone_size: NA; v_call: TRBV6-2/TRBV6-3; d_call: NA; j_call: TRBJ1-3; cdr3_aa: CASTVSGLAGNTIYF; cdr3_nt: TGTGCCAGCACCGTTTCGGGACTTGCAGGAAACACCATATATTTT
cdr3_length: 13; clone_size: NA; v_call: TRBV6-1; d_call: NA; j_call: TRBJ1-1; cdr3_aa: CASRADGNTEAFF; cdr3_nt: TGTGCCAGCAGAGCGGACGGTAACACTGAAGCTTTCTTT
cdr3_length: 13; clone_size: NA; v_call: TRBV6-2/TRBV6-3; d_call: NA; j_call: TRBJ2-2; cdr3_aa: CASSYDEAGELFF; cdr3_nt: TGTGCCAGCAGTTATGATGAGGCCGGGGAGCTGTTTTTT
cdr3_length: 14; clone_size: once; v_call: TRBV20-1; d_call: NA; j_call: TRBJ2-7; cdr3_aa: CSARAWAGSWEQYF; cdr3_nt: TGCAGTGCTAGAGCTTGGGCAGGATCGTGGGAGCAGTACTTC
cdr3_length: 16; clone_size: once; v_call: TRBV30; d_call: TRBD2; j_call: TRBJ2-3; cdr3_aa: CAWSVGGLARTDTQYF; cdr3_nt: TGTGCCTGGAGTGTAGGGGGACTAGCGCGCACAGATACGCAGTATTTT
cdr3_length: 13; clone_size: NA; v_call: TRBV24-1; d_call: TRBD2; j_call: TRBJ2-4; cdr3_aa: CATSEGGTTGQYF; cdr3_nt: TGTGCCACCAGTGAGGGGGGGACCACCGGACAGTACTTC
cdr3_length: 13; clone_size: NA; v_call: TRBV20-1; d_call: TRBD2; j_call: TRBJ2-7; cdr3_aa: CSARDREGHEQYF; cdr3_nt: TGCAGTGCTAGAGATAGGGAGGGCCACGAGCAGTACTTC
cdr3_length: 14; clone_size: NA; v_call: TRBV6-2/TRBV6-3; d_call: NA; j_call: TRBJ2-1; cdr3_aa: CASSYSNLASEQFF; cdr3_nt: TGTGCCAGCAGTTACTCGAATCTAGCCAGCGAGCAGTTCTTC
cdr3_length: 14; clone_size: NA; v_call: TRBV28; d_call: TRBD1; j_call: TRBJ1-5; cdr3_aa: CASSSGGRNQPQHF; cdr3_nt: TGTGCCAGCAGTTCAGGGGGTCGCAATCAGCCCCAGCATTTT
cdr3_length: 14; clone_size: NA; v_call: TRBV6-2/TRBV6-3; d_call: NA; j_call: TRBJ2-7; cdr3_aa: CASSSLGNPYEQYF; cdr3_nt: TGTGCCAGCAGTTCGCTCGGGAATCCCTACGAGCAGTACTTC
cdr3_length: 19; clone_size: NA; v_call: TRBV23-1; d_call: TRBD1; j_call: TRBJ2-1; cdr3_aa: CASSQSYNRGRGAYNEQFF; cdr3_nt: TGCGCCAGCAGTCAATCGTATAACAGGGGGCGAGGAGCCTACAATGAGCAGTTCTTC
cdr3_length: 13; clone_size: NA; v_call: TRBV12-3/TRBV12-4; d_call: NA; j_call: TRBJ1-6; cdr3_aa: CASRLDANSPLHF; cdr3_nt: TGTGCCTCCCGACTAGATGCAAATTCACCCCTCCACTTT
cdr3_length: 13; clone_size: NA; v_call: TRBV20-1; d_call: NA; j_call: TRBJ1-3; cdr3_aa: CSALGDLGNTIYF; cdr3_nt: TGCAGTGCTCTAGGGGATTTGGGAAACACCATATATTTT
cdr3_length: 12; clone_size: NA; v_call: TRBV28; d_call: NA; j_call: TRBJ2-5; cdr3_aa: CASSLPAGTQYF; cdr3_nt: TGTGCCAGCAGTTTACCGGCCGGGACCCAGTACTTC
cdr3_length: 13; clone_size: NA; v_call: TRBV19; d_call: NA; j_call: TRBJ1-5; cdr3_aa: CASSPGKFRPQHF; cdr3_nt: TGTGCCAGTAGTCCCGGGAAGTTTCGGCCCCAGCATTTT
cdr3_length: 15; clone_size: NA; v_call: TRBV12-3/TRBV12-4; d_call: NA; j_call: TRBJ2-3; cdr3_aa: CASTLVQGGPDTQYF; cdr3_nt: TGTGCCAGCACTCTAGTTCAAGGCGGCCCAGATACGCAGTATTTT
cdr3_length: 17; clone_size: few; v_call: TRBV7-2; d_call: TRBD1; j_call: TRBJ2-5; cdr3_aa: CASSYRPGQGARETQYF; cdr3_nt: TGTGCCAGCAGCTATCGACCCGGACAGGGGGCTCGGGAGACCCAGTACTTC
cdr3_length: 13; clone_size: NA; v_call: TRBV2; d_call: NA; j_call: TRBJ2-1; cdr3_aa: CASTRGSYNEQFF; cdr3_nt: TGTGCCAGCACGAGGGGCTCCTACAATGAGCAGTTCTTC
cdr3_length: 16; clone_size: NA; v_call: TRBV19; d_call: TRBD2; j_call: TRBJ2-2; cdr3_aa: CASSSLAGGPTGELFF; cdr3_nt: TGTGCCAGTAGTAGCTTAGCGGGAGGGCCTACCGGGGAGCTGTTTTTT